This T cell receptor beta chain originates from a study of cytomegalovirus exposure and HLA in healthy donors. About the research overall: An earlier analysis found under 130 million unique TCR beta sequences from around 180 million T cells.

In the PCR, 60 Vbeta and 13 Jbeta primers were used. TCRdb keeps only in-frame clones here, not all; method: immunoSEQ multiplex PCR. The table records some 120,000 clones, about four fifths of them present only once. This CDR3 is built from 15 residues. Trimming left V 0 bases short and J 5 bases short, with 12 bases between. The germline gives CDR1 SGDLS, CDR2 YYNGEE. Findings and limits, study-wide: In vitro checks showed that three CMV-associated chains really do target CMV antigens. Some TCR beta chains (roughly 150 of them) were listed as cytomegalovirus-associated. A later analysis linked a missense DCLRE1C variant to TCR beta V- and J-gene trimming.

Remarks on this clone: Its matching antigen is unknown.

Sequenced material: PBMCs. This TCR came from a man in his late teens or twenties in good health and CMV-seronegative. The chain combines TRBV9 with TRBJ1-5; a possible D gene is TRBD1 (5 bases). CDR3 protein: CASSVAPGKDQPQHF. DNA of the CDR3: TGTGCCAGCAGCGTAGCCCCAGGGAAAGATCAGCCCCAGCATTTT.